This TCR beta chain was captured in a study of long-term antiretroviral therapy in people with HIV. An immunoSEQ assay, version v3.0, was performed at survey level. Some clones are missing from TCRdb's copy, which holds only in-frame ones; the method was immunoSEQ multiplex PCR. This sample has 20,000 to 30,000 clones; around 87% occur once, and the top ten carry around 3.9%. Germline V gene data show CDR1 as SGHTS and CDR2 as YDEGEE. CDR3 length equals 14 residues. With 4 bases removed from V and 0 bases from J, the gap between germline ends came to 10 bases. This clone occurred once. Its antigen is not identified. Points from the study as a whole: Blood, drawn from the mid-2000s to the late 2010s, may reflect older ART regimens. ART adherence, viral resistance and therapy changes were undocumented. Those clones which expanded before ART made up the dominant part of the repertoire at all time points.

There was at least one pre-ART PBMC sample for each donor, plus at least two post-ART PBMC samples. This TCR was sampled from a woman aged 30 to 39 with HIV. The material sequenced was unsorted PBMCs, taken 1.9 years after starting antiretroviral therapy. V is TRBV5-8 and J is TRBJ1-1, with D hard to call. CDR3 residues: CASSPYLMNTEAFF. The CDR3 DNA sequence: TGTGCCAGCAGCCCCTACCTCATGAACACTGAAGCTTTCTTT.